These 18 T cell receptor beta chains share one sample of origin, sequenced in a study of blood T cell repertoires in COVID-19. Produced via immunoSEQ multiplex PCR; TCRdb's table is partial and in-frame only. The repertoire holds approximately 230,000 clones, with around four fifths as singletons. What was sequenced was PBMCs or T cells enriched from blood (not recorded which). Source of these receptors: a man aged 40-49 years who had recovered from COVID-19.

The V gene is TRBV7-9, the J gene TRBJ2-5; possible D gene TRBD2, 6 bases. The CDR3 is made up of 17 amino acids. CDR1 is SEHNR, CDR2 FQNEAQ, per germline (reference sequence). V shed 2 bases and J shed 5 bases, with 21 bases lying between them. This chain's CDR3 is CASSLSSRGIVGETQYF. CDR3 coding DNA: TGTGCCAGCAGCTTAAGCTCCCGGGGGATAGTCGGCGAGACCCAGTACTTC.

The chain joins TRBV7-3 to TRBJ2-1, with D maybe TRBD2 (5 bases). CDR3 length: 16 amino acids. Germline loops: CDR1 SGHTA, CDR2 FQGTGA. Trimming left V 5 bases short and J 8 bases short, with 22 bases between. The CDR3 DNA follows: TGTGCCAGCAGCCAAGGGCTAGCTACCCTCTTGGATGAGCAGTTCTTC. Translating it yields CASSQGLATLLDEQFF.

The chain recombines TRBV5-6 with TRBJ1-2; D remains ambiguous. The CDR3 loop spans 16 amino acids. Trimming took 2 bases from V and 3 from J, leaving 17 bases between them. Germline CDR1 is SGHDT and CDR2 is YYEEEE. The CDR3: CASSFLFGIRDYGYTF. CDR3 DNA: TGTGCCAGCAGCTTTTTGTTCGGGATTCGAGACTATGGCTACACCTTC. Supplemented by reference TRBV5-6 and TRBJ1-2, the full variable domain reads DAGVTQSPTHLIKTRGQQVTLRCSPKSGHDTVSWYQQALGQGPQFIFQYYEEEERQRGNFPDRFSGHQFPNYSSELNVNALLLGDSALYLCASSFLFGIRDYGYTFGSGTRLTVV.

This chain links TRBV7-2 with TRBJ1-2, with TRBD1 matching 7 bases. Germline CDR1 SGHTA, CDR2 FQGNSA. The CDR3 is 12 residues long. Germline trimming cut 1 base from V and 8 bases from J; bases unmatched to any gene: 1. The CDR3 DNA reads as TGTGCCAGCAGCTTAGAGGGACAGGGCTACACCTTC. Translating gives CASSLEGQGYTF.

Only one count was recorded for this clone. The rearrangement joins TRBV7-2 to TRBJ1-3; D gene ambiguous. With 5 bases removed from V and 2 bases from J, the gap between germline ends came to 13 bases. Germline CDR1 SGHTA, CDR2 FQGNSA. The CDR3 has 15 amino acids. Here the CDR3 DNA reads TGTGCCAGCAGCAGACTTTGGAGTACTGGAAACACCATATATTTT. It encodes CASSRLWSTGNTIYF. The full variable domain, with the rest looked up from reference TRBV7-2 and TRBJ1-3, is GAGVSQSPSNKVTEKGKDVELRCDPISGHTALYWYRQSLGQGLEFLIYFQGNSAPDKSGLPSDRFSAERTGGSVSTLTIQRTQQEDSAVYLCASSRLWSTGNTIYFGEGSWLTVV.

CDR3 loop: CAISEQYQETQYF. The DNA for the CDR3 is TGTGCCATCAGTGAACAGTACCAAGAGACCCAGTACTTC. The chain links TRBV10-3 to TRBJ2-5; D is unresolved. Trimming took off 3 bases at V and 0 bases at J, with 5 bases between the two ends. CDR1 ENHRY and CDR2 SYGVKD come from the germline V gene. CDR3 length equals 13 residues.

V gene TRBV9 combines with J gene TRBJ2-5; possible D gene TRBD2, 7 bases. CDR1 and CDR2 (germline): SGDLS, YYNGEE. The V gene lost 0 bases and the J gene lost 2 bases, with 11 bases spanning the gap. This CDR3 comprises 15 residues. The chain's CDR3 is CASSVAGRGQETQYF. The DNA of the CDR3 is TGTGCCAGCAGCGTAGCTGGGAGGGGGCAAGAGACCCAGTACTTC. Based on the CDR3 plus reference TRBV9 and TRBJ2-5, the full variable domain is DSGVTQTPKHLITATGQRVTLRCSPRSGDLSVYWYQQSLDQGLQFLIQYYNGEERAKGNILERFSAQQFPDLHSELNLSSLELGDSALYFCASSVAGRGQETQYFGPGTRLLVL.

This chain joins TRBV3-1 (or the pseudogene TRBV3-2) and TRBJ2-3; 11 bases map to TRBD2. From germline, CDR1 is LGHDT and CDR2 YNNKEL (reference sequence). The CDR3 has 15 amino acids. Trimming took 6 bases from V and 4 from J; bases not matched to a gene: 6. Here the CDR3 DNA reads TGTGCCAGCAGATTACTAGCGGGAGTACCAGATACGCAGTATTTT. Translated: CASRLLAGVPDTQYF.

This chain uses TRBV2 with TRBJ1-3; no clear D gene. The CDR3 covers 13 residues. The germline V gene encodes CDR1 SNHLY and CDR2 FYNNEI. Between the trimmed V and J ends, which lost 6 bases and 0 bases, there was a span of 6 bases. The DNA for the CDR3 is TGTGCCAGCAGGTTGAGCTCTGGAAACACCATATATTTT. This codes for CASRLSSGNTIYF.

This clone showed up just once. DNA of the CDR3: TGTGCCAGCATGGAAACAGGGGGGAATGAAGCTTTCTTT. Its translation is CASMETGGNEAFF. The chain is built from TRBV2 and TRBJ1-1, with 8 bases that match TRBD1. Germline-derived CDR1 and CDR2 are SNHLY and FYNNEI. The V gene end was trimmed by 7 bases and the J gene end by 7 bases; junction bases not matched to a gene: 8. The CDR3 is made up of 13 amino acids.

This chain uses TRBV12-5 with TRBJ2-5; possible D gene TRBD2, 5 bases. Germline-derived CDR1 and CDR2 are LGHNT and FRNRAP. The CDR3 runs to 18 residues. Trimming stripped 5 bases from V and 1 base from J, with 23 bases between. As DNA, the CDR3 is TGTGCTAGTGGTCCCGACCGCGATGAAGGACTGAGCCAAGAGACCCAGTACTTC. It translates to CASGPDRDEGLSQETQYF. The complete variable domain, with remaining parts taken from reference TRBV12-5 and TRBJ2-5, reads DARVTQTPRHKVTEMGQEVTMRCQPILGHNTVFWYRQTMMQGLELLAYFRNRAPLDDSGMPKDRFSAEMPDATLATLKIQPSEPRDSAVYFCASGPDRDEGLSQETQYFGPGTRLLVL.

This clone was counted only a few times. This specimen includes other DNA sequences encoding the same CDR3. In DNA form, the CDR3 reads TGTGCCAGCAGCCAAGGCGCAACAGGGGCTACCTACGAGCAGTACTTC. Amino acid sequence: CASSQGATGATYEQYF. The V call is TRBV14, the J call TRBJ2-7; 7 nucleotides agree with TRBD1. CDR3 length equals 16 residues. The V gene's germline CDR1 is SGHDN and CDR2 FVKESK. V lost 1 base to trimming and J lost 2 bases; unmatched junction nucleotides: 8.

This clone appeared a single time. The chain joins TRBV6-2 or TRBV6-3 to TRBJ1-2, with a possible D match to TRBD1 (5 bases). CDR3 length: 14 amino acids. V dropped 0 bases and J dropped 7 bases, with 12 bases sitting between them. Germline CDR1 is MNHEY and CDR2 is SVGEGT. CDR3: CASSYSGPQGGYTF. DNA of the CDR3: TGTGCCAGCAGTTACTCAGGGCCCCAGGGTGGCTACACCTTC.

This chain links TRBV28 with TRBJ1-1; D is undetermined. Per germline, CDR1 MDHEN and CDR2 SYDVKM. This CDR3 region has 14 residues. The germline V and J ends were trimmed by 6 bases and 4 bases, with 15 bases remaining between them. CDR3 DNA sequence: TGTGCCAGCAGGTCCCCGGGAGAGTCCACTGAAGCTTTCTTT. Amino acids: CASRSPGESTEAFF.

V and J are TRBV5-1 and TRBJ2-1, with 11 bases identical to TRBD1. Germline CDR1 and CDR2: SGHRS and YFSETQ. This CDR3 contains 17 residues. The V segment lost 3 bases and the J segment 9 bases; nucleotides outside the gene matches: 14. The CDR3 DNA follows: TGCGCCAGCAGCTCGAGGGGAACCGGGACAGGGGGGGCTGAGCAGTTCTTC. Translating gives CASSSRGTGTGGAEQFF. Based on the CDR3 plus reference TRBV5-1 and TRBJ2-1, the full variable domain is KAGVTQTPRYLIKTRGQQVTLSCSPISGHRSVSWYQQTPGQGLQFLFEYFSETQRNKGNFPGRFSGRQFSNSRSEMNVSTLELGDSALYLCASSSRGTGTGGAEQFFGPGTRLTVL.

The chain recombines TRBV4-2 with TRBJ1-3, with unresolved D. CDR1 LGHNA and CDR2 YNFKEQ come from the germline V gene. This CDR3 has 17 amino acids. Trimming pared 0 bases from V and 0 bases from J, leaving 12 bases between. This CDR3 is CASSQDSPAHSGNTIYF. Written as DNA, the CDR3 is TGTGCCAGCAGCCAAGATAGCCCCGCGCACTCTGGAAACACCATATATTTT.

The chain combines TRBV6-1 with TRBJ1-1, with D possibly matching TRBD1 (6 bases). V was trimmed by 0 bases and J by 2 bases, leaving 10 bases between them. Per germline, CDR1 MNHNS and CDR2 SASEGT. This CDR3 region has 15 residues. Written as DNA, the CDR3 is TGTGCCAGCAGTGAAGCAACAGGGATAAACACTGAAGCTTTCTTT. The encoded protein is CASSEATGINTEAFF.

This sequence joins TRBV19 and TRBJ1-3, with D perhaps TRBD1 (5 bases). This CDR3 has 15 amino acids. V was clipped by 9 bases and J by 0 bases, with 15 bases between them. Germline V gene data show CDR1 as LNHDA and CDR2 as SQIVND (reference sequence). In DNA form, the CDR3 reads TGTGCCAGCCAGGACATTTCGAGCTCTGGAAACACCATATATTTT. Protein sequence: CASQDISSSGNTIYF. Combining the CDR3 with reference TRBV19 and TRBJ1-3 gives the whole variable domain DGGITQSPKYLFRKEGQNVTLSCEQNLNHDAMYWYRQDPGQGLRLIYYSQIVNDFQKGDIAEGYSVSREKKESFPLTVTSAQKNPTAFYLCASQDISSSGNTIYFGEGSWLTVV.